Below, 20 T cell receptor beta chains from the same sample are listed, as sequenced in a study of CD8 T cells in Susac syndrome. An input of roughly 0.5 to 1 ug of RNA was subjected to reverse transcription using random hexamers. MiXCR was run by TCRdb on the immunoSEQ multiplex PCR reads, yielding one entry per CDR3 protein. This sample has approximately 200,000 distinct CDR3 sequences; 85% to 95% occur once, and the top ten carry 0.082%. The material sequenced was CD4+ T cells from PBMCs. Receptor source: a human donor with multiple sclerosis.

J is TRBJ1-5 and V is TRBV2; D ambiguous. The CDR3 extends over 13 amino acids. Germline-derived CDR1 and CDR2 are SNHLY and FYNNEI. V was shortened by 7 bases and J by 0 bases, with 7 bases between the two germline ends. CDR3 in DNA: TGTGCCAGCAACATCGATAGCAATCAGCCCCAGCATTTT. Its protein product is CASNIDSNQPQHF.

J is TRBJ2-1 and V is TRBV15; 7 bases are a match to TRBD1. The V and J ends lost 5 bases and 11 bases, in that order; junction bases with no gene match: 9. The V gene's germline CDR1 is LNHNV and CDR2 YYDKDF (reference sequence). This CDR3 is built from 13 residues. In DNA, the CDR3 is TGTGCCACCAGCCTACGAGACAGGGACAAGCAGTTCTTC. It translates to CATSLRDRDKQFF.

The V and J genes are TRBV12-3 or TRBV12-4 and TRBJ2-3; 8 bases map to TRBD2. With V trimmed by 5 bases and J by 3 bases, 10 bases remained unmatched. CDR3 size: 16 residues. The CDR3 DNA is TGTGCCAGCAGTCCGGGGGGGCGGACACGTACAGATACGCAGTATTTT. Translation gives CASSPGGRTRTDTQYF.

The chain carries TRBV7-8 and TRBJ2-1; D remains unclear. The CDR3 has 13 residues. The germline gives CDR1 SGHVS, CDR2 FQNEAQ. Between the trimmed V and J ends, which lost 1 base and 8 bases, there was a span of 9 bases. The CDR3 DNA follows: TGTGCCAGCAGCTTAGGGGGAATCGATGAGCAGTTCTTC. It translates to CASSLGGIDEQFF.

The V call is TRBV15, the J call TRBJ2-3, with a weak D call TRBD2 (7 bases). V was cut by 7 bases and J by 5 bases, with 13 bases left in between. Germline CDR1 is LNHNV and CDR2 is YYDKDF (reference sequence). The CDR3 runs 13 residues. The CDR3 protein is CATNGRGQDTQYF. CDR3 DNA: TGTGCCACCAATGGGCGGGGGCAAGATACGCAGTATTTT.

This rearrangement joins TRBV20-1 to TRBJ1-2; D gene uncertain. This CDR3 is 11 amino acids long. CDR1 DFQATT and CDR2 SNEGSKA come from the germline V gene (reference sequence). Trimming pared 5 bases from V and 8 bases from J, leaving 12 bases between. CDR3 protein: CSASGAAGYTF. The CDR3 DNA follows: TGCAGTGCTTCTGGCGCGGCGGGCTACACCTTC.

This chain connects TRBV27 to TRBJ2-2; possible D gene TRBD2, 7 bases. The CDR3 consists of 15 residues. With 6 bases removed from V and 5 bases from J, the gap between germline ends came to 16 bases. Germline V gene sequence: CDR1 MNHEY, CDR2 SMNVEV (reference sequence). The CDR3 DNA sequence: TGTGCCAGCAGCCGGGGGGCAGGTGAAACCGGGGAGCTGTTTTTT. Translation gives CASSRGAGETGELFF.

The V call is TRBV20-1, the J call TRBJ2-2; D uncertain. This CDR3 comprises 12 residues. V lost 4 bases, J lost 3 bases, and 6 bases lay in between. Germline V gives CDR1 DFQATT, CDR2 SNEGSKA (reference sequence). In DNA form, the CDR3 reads TGCAGTGCTAAGGGCTACACCGGGGAGCTGTTTTTT. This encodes CSAKGYTGELFF.

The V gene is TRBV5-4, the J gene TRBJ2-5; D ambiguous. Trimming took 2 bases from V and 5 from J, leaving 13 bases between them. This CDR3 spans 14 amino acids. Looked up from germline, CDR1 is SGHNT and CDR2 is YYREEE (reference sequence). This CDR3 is CASSFRTQSETQYF. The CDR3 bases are TGTGCCAGCAGCTTTCGGACGCAAAGTGAGACCCAGTACTTC.

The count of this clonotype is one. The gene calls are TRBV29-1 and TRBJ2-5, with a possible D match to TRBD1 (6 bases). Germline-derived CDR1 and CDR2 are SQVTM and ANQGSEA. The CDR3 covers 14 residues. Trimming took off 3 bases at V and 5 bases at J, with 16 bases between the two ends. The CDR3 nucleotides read TGCAGCGTTGACGTCGGCAGGGGCGAGGAGACCCAGTACTTC. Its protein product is CSVDVGRGEETQYF.

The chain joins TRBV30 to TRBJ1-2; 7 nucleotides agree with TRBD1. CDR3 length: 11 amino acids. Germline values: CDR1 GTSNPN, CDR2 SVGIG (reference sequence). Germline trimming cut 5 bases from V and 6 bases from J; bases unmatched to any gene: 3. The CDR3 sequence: CAWQQGNGYTF. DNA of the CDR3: TGTGCCTGGCAACAGGGGAATGGCTACACCTTC.

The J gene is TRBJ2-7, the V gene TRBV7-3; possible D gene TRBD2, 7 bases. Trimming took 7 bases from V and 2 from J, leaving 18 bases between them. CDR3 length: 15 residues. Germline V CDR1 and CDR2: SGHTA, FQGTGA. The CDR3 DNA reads TGTGCCAGCATGTCGCGAGTCGGGGGGCCCTACGAGCAGTACGTC. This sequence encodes CASMSRVGGPYEQYV.

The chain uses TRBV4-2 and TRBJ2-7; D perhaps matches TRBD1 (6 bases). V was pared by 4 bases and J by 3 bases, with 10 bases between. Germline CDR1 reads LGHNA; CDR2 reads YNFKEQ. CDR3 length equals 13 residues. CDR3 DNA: TGTGCCAGCAGCCCGACAGGTAGCTACGAGCAGTACGTC. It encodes CASSPTGSYEQYV.

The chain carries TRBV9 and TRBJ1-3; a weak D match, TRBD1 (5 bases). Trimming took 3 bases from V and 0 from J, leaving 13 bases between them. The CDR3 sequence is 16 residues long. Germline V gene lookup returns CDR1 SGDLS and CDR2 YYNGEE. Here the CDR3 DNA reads TGTGCCAGCAGCGGCGGGACGGAATCCTCTGGAAACACCATATATTTT. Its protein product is CASSGGTESSGNTIYF.

The CDR3 region has the DNA TGTGCCAGCAGCTTAGGGACTAGAGGGCGCGCGACCTACGAGCAGTACTTC. Amino acids: CASSLGTRGRATYEQYF. This sequence joins TRBV11-2 and TRBJ2-7, with 7 positions matching TRBD2. The ends lost 1 base at V and 2 bases at J; junction bases unmatched: 11. Germline CDR1 reads SGHAT; CDR2 reads FQNNGV. This CDR3 region has 17 residues.

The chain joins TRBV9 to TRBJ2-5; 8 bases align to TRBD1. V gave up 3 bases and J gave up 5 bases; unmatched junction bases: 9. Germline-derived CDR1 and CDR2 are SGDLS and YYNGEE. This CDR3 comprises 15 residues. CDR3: CASSALGQGRETQYF. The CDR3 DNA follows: TGTGCCAGCAGCGCCTTAGGACAGGGCAGGGAGACCCAGTACTTC.

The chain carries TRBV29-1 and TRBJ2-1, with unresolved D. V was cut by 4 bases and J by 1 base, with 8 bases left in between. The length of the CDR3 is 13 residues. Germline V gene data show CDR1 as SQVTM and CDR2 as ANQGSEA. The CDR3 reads CSVVRASYNEQFF. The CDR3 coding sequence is TGCAGCGTTGTAAGGGCGTCCTACAATGAGCAGTTCTTC.

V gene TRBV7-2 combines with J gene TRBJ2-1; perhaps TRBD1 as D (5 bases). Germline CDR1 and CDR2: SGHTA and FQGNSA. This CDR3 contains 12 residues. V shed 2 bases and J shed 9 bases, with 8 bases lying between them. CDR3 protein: CASSLRGTEQFF. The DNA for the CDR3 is TGTGCCAGCAGCTTAAGGGGTACTGAGCAGTTCTTC.

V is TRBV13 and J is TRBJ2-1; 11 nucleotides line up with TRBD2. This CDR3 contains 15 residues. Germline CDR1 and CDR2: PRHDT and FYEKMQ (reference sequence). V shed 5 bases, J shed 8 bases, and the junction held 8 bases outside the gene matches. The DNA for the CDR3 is TGTGCCAGCAGCGTTCGTAGCGGGGGGGCCCATGAGCAGTTCTTC. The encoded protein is CASSVRSGGAHEQFF.

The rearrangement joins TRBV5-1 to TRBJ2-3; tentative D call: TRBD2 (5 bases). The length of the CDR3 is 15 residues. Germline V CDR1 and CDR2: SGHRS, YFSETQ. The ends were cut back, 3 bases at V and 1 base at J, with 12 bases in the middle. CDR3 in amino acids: CASSYTLGGTDTQYF. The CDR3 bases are TGCGCCAGCAGCTACACGCTGGGAGGCACAGATACGCAGTATTTT.